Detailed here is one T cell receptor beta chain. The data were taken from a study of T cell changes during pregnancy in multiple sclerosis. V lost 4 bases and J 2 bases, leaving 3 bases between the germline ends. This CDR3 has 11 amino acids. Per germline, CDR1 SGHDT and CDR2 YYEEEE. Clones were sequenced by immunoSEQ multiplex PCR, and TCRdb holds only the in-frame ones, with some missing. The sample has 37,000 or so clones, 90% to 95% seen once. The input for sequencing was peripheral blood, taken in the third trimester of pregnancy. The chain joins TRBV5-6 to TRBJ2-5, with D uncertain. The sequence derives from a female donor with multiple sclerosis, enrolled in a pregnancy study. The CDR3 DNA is TGTGCCAGCAGCATACAAGAGACCCAGTACTTC. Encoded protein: CASSIQETQYF.